The T cell receptor beta chain under discussion was sequenced for a study of siplizumab effects on memory and regulatory T cells (dated 2019 in TCRdb). Concerning the study at large: The study examined how the anti-CD2 antibody siplizumab affects alloreactive T-cell subsets in allogeneic mixed lymphocyte reactions built from human PBMCs.

Sorted unstimulated T cells and proliferating T cells recovered from mixed lymphocyte reactions were subjected to TCRbeta CDR3 sequencing. Fresh whole blood from roughly nine HLA-typed healthy donors was used as the source from which PBMCs were isolated. This clone was observed a few times. Its specific antigen is unknown. Per-base qualities were not stored, and no clone one base away is much larger. Libraries came from the immunoSEQ multiplex PCR assay. Approximately 100,000 TCR templates per sample were assayed on the deep sequencing platform. Genomic DNA extracted from sorted T cells was used for TCRbeta CDR3 sequencing. In the authors' own workflow: The R programming language was used for clonal analysis of TCRbeta CDR3 data. Comparing unstimulated samples against CFSE-low samples taken after the reaction was how alloreactive CD4+ and CD8+ clones were defined. Regulatory or non-regulatory origin of alloreactive CD4+ clones was assigned by matching sequences to the sorted unstimulated Treg and non-Treg repertoires. Sourced from immuneACCESS, this table was stored by TCRdb with only in-frame sequences that have V and J called. A share of the clones is absent; for the studies checked, an unresolved V gene accounts for under half, and the remainder has no known explanation. Clonal size and the V and J genes are those of that table, whereas D and trimming came from the DNA. Counted in this sample were 70,000 to 100,000 clones; more than 85% of them appeared once. Around 6.5% of the sample belongs to the ten largest clones.

Here is what the overall study found, with its caveats: About 80-96% of proliferating CD4+ or CD8+ clones could not be given a naive or memory phenotype. No functional confirmation was obtained for the suppressive function of proliferating Tregs from siplizumab cultures. Unstimulated naive T cells appeared more diverse than memory T cells, and naive cells seemed to contribute substantially to the alloresponse. In reactions with siplizumab, an average of approximately 70% of mappable alloreactive CD4+ clones were Treg-derived, compared with roughly 30% in control reactions. Sequences below about 10^-5 frequency were poorly captured, so only a minor fraction of alloreactive clones could be mapped to unstimulated subsets. Siplizumab significantly lowered the cumulative frequency of alloreactive sequences that could be traced to unstimulated CD4+ memory T cells.

Trimming costs V 3 bases and J 2 bases, and their ends lie 13 bases apart. The CDR3 has 15 amino acids, counting the end cysteine and phenylalanine. Of the read, only the CDR3 DNA is kept; its 45 bases are in frame from base 1. Sequences SGDLS (CDR1) and YYNGEE (CDR2) are obtained from the germline V gene. The origin of this receptor is a human donor in good health. The sequenced sample consisted of CD8+ T cells sorted from blood. This chain is built from TRBV9 and TRBJ2-3; D gene: possibly TRBD1, on 6 matching bases. The CDR3 region reads CASSATGTNTDTQYF. Read as DNA, the sequence is TGTGCCAGCAGCGCTACAGGGACCAACACAGATACGCAGTATTTT.